These 15 T cell receptor beta chains were all obtained from the same sample, sequenced in a study of shared clonotypes between healthy human individuals. Clones were read by immunoSEQ multiplex PCR, and TCRdb kept only the in-frame ones, dropping some. The sample has 2 million to 2.5 million clones, over 85% seen once. The sample comprised naive CD4+ T cells from PBMCs. Noted subset: CD45RA+ positively selected. The receptor source for this set is a man between 18 and 29 years old in good health. Some clones in this sample may be carry-over from other donors' samples.

This sequence joins TRBV7-2 and TRBJ2-7; 8 bases match TRBD1. CDR1 is SGHTA and CDR2 is FQGNSA in the germline V gene. V shed 2 bases and J 7 bases; nucleotides not matched to a gene: 10. The CDR3 is 15 amino acids. The CDR3 sequence: CASSLMGQGAGEQYF. The CDR3 nucleotides are TGTGCCAGCAGCTTAATGGGGCAGGGGGCGGGAGAGCAGTACTTC.

V usage is TRBV27 and J usage is TRBJ2-7; maybe TRBD2 (6 bases). The V gene's germline CDR1 is MNHEY and CDR2 SMNVEV (reference sequence). V dropped 2 bases and J dropped 0 bases, with 17 bases sitting between them. The CDR3 is 17 amino acids. The CDR3 is CASSLAFGTFSSYEQYF. The DNA for the CDR3 is TGTGCCAGCAGTTTAGCCTTCGGGACTTTCAGCTCCTACGAGCAGTACTTC.

The gene calls are TRBV28 and TRBJ2-2; D unclear. The V gene lost 7 bases and the J gene lost 5 bases, with 14 bases spanning the gap. This CDR3 has 14 amino acids. Looked up from germline, CDR1 is MDHEN and CDR2 is SYDVKM. In DNA, the CDR3 is TGTGCCAGCACCCCGGCGGCCCTGACCGGGGAGCTGTTTTTT. Translated: CASTPAALTGELFF.

CDR3 loop: CASISAGRPDTQYF. The CDR3 bases are TGTGCCAGCATCTCCGCGGGGAGACCAGATACGCAGTATTTT. The rearrangement links TRBV28 to TRBJ2-3, with D perhaps TRBD2 (6 bases). The germline gives CDR1 MDHEN, CDR2 SYDVKM. V gave up 7 bases and J gave up 4 bases, with 15 bases separating them. This CDR3 region has 14 residues.

This clone was observed a single time. The chain carries TRBV5-4 and TRBJ2-7; D ambiguous. V shed 0 bases and J shed 6 bases, with 7 bases lying between them. The CDR3 consists of 12 residues. Germline V CDR1 and CDR2: SGHNT, YYREEE (reference sequence). Here the CDR3 DNA reads TGTGCCAGCAGCTTGGATCGCAGCGAGCAGTACTTC. Translated, it gives CASSLDRSEQYF.

The chain is built from TRBV6-5 and TRBJ1-2; D gene ambiguous. Trimming took off 1 base at V and 3 bases at J, with 12 bases between the two ends. CDR3 size: 15 residues. From germline, CDR1 is MNHEY and CDR2 SVGAGI. The CDR3 sequence is CASSYLSALDYGYTF. The CDR3 nucleotides are TGTGCCAGCAGTTACTTGTCTGCGCTCGACTATGGCTACACCTTC.

This clone was seen only a few times. The chain couples TRBV19 to TRBJ1-1; tentatively, D is TRBD1 (5 bases). CDR3 size: 15 residues. Germline V gene lookup returns CDR1 LNHDA and CDR2 SQIVND (reference sequence). V lost 1 base to trimming and J lost 5 bases, with 14 bases between them. CDR3 sequence reads: CASSIVGGTGTEAFF. CDR3 DNA sequence: TGTGCCAGTAGTATAGTTGGCGGGACTGGTACTGAAGCTTTCTTT.

This chain connects TRBV6-5 to TRBJ2-7, with no clear D. Trimming removed 5 bases from V and 7 bases from J, with 9 bases in between. The CDR3 spans 11 residues. CDR1 is MNHEY, CDR2 SVGAGI, per germline. CDR3 nucleotide sequence: TGTGCCAGCAGTGAAGTAAGGGAGCAGTACTTC. It codes for CASSEVREQYF.

The genes are TRBV12-5 and TRBJ2-2, with D maybe TRBD1 (5 bases). The CDR3 is 15 residues long. Looked up from germline, CDR1 is LGHNT and CDR2 is FRNRAP. The V and J ends lost 6 bases and 4 bases respectively, with 15 bases between them. The CDR3 protein is CASGGGRDGTGELFF. CDR3 DNA sequence: TGTGCTAGTGGGGGCGGCAGGGATGGCACCGGGGAGCTGTTTTTT.

The V and J genes are TRBV18 and TRBJ2-5; 7 bases are shared with TRBD1. The trim removed 3 bases at V and 2 bases at J, leaving 6 bases unmatched. The CDR3 spans 15 residues. Looked up from germline, CDR1 is KGHSH and CDR2 is LQKENI. The CDR3: CASSPPGQWQETQYF. The CDR3, as DNA: TGTGCCAGCTCACCTCCGGGACAGTGGCAAGAGACCCAGTACTTC. Complete variable domain (other parts from reference TRBV18 and TRBJ2-5): NAGVMQNPRHLVRRRGQEARLRCSPMKGHSHVYWYRQLPEEGLKFMVYLQKENIIDESGMPKERFSAEFPKEGPSILRIQQVVRGDSAAYFCASSPPGQWQETQYFGPGTRLLVL.

This clone showed up just a few times. The V call is TRBV11-1, the J call TRBJ1-2, with D tentatively TRBD1 (5 bases). The CDR3 consists of 13 residues. The V end lost 5 bases, the J end lost 8 bases, and 15 bases lay between the germline ends. Germline CDR1 SGHAT, CDR2 FQDESV (reference sequence). The CDR3, as DNA: TGTGCCAGCAGCGCCTTAGGAGGGGCAGGCTACACCTTC. This translates into CASSALGGAGYTF.

The chain links TRBV7-2 to TRBJ2-7; tentatively, D is TRBD1 (5 bases). Per the germline V gene, CDR1 is SGHTA and CDR2 is FQGNSA. CDR3 length equals 14 residues. The V end was cut by 3 bases, the J end by 2 bases, with 11 bases between. The CDR3 nucleotides are TGTGCCAGCAGCTTTTACAGGACAACCTACGAGCAGTACTTC. Amino acids: CASSFYRTTYEQYF.

V gene TRBV7-2 combines with J gene TRBJ2-3; D is ambiguous. The CDR3 totals 16 residues. Germline V gene data show CDR1 as SGHTA and CDR2 as FQGNSA. Trimming stripped 7 bases from V and 0 bases from J, with 17 bases between. CDR3 coding DNA: TGTGCCAGCACTAATGAGGCTCCCAGTAGCACAGATACGCAGTATTTT. It yields the protein CASTNEAPSSTDTQYF.

The rearrangement uses TRBV5-1 and TRBJ2-7; 8 bases align to TRBD2. The CDR3 runs 15 residues. Germline CDR1 is SGHRS and CDR2 is YFSETQ. Trimming took 2 bases from V and 6 from J; bases not matched to a gene: 10. In nucleotides, the CDR3 is TGCGCCAGCAGCTTTGGTGGGACGGGAGGGTCCGAGCAGTACTTC. Protein sequence: CASSFGGTGGSEQYF.

With respect to this clone: Other nucleotide sequences in the sample specify the same CDR3. The rearrangement joins TRBV28 to TRBJ2-1; TRBD2 matches at 7 bases. The junction had 8 bases not matched to a gene; V was cut back by 5 bases and J by 4 bases. The CDR3 covers 15 residues. Germline CDR1 and CDR2: MDHEN and SYDVKM. The DNA of the CDR3 is TGTGCCAGCAGTCTGGGGAGGGAAGCATACAATGAGCAGTTCTTC. This encodes CASSLGREAYNEQFF.